The 7 T cell receptor beta chains listed next were all sequenced from one sample in a study of human CD8 memory T cell subsets. Scientists made TCR beta libraries using UMI-labeled 5' RACE. TCRdb re-called the 5' RACE reads through MiXCR, storing one row per CDR3 protein. This sample has fewer than 8,500 distinct CDR3 sequences, with 3% to 4% found just once. The sample was CD8+ T cells from PBMCs. The origin of the receptors is a human donor in good health.

The sample holds many counts of this clonotype. The conserved phenylalanine or tryptophan normally closing the CDR3 is absent here, so this likely arose from a read error. The V and J genes are TRBV7-8 and TRBJ2-1; 9 bases agree with TRBD1. The germline V gene encodes CDR1 SGHVS and CDR2 FQNEAQ. This CDR3 is 16 amino acids long. With V trimmed by 5 bases and J by 0 bases, 5 bases remained unmatched. The CDR3 spells CASSQVTGGSYNEQFL. In nucleotides, the CDR3 is TGTGCCAGCAGCCAAGTGACAGGGGGCTCCTACAATGAGCAGTTCCTC.

This clonotype has at least ten counts. The rearrangement uses TRBV6-5 and TRBJ1-2; perhaps TRBD1 as D (6 bases). This CDR3 spans 16 amino acids. The germline CDR1 and CDR2 sequences are MNHEY and SVGAGI. Trimming pared 0 bases from V and 0 bases from J, leaving 11 bases between. The CDR3 region is CASSYSGTPSNYGYTF. The CDR3 DNA is TGTGCCAGCAGTTACTCCGGGACACCCTCTAACTATGGCTACACCTTC.

This clonotype was seen a handful of times. The gene calls are TRBV5-6 and TRBJ2-1; no firm D call. CDR3 length: 14 residues. Trimming cost V 0 bases and J 5 bases, with 9 bases left between them. In germline, CDR1 is SGHDT, CDR2 YYEEEE. CDR3 nucleotide sequence: TGTGCCAGCAGCTTGGCCGGCCAGAACAATGAGCAGTTCTTC. It translates to CASSLAGQNNEQFF. The variable domain in full, with the rest retrieved from reference TRBV5-6 and TRBJ2-1, is DAGVTQSPTHLIKTRGQQVTLRCSPKSGHDTVSWYQQALGQGPQFIFQYYEEEERQRGNFPDRFSGHQFPNYSSELNVNALLLGDSALYLCASSLAGQNNEQFFGPGTRLTVL.

This clonotype appeared many times. The chain recombines TRBV6-1 with TRBJ2-7, with D possibly matching TRBD1 (5 bases). Looked up from germline, CDR1 is MNHNS and CDR2 is SASEGT. The V gene lost 7 bases and the J gene lost 2 bases, with 12 bases spanning the gap. The CDR3 is 13 residues long. The CDR3 nucleotides read TGTGCCAGCACAGGGATTTGGACCTACGAGCAGTACTTC. As protein: CASTGIWTYEQYF.

This clonotype was detected ten times or more. The CDR3 reads CATSTGTGRGLEQYF. The CDR3 nucleotides are TGTGCCACCTCCACTGGCACCGGGCGCGGGCTTGAGCAGTACTTC. V gene TRBV19 combines with J gene TRBJ2-7, with D tentatively TRBD2 (5 bases). The CDR3 length is 15 residues. Germline V lookup: CDR1 LNHDA, CDR2 SQIVND (reference sequence). Deletions cut 10 bases from V and 7 bases from J, with 26 bases between.

The rearrangement joins TRBV10-3 to TRBJ2-7, with TRBD1 matching 8 bases. CDR3 length equals 14 residues. V trimming: 6 bases; J trimming: 7 bases; junction bases outside the gene matches: 11. Looked up from germline, CDR1 is ENHRY and CDR2 is SYGVKD. The CDR3 coding sequence is TGTGCCATCAGCCCCGGGACAGGTCTGGAGGAGCAGTACTTC. Protein: CAISPGTGLEEQYF.

This clonotype was counted at least ten times. The chain joins TRBV28 to TRBJ1-1, with D possibly matching TRBD1 (6 bases). The ends were cut back, 4 bases at V and 4 bases at J, with 16 bases in the middle. CDR3 length: 15 residues. CDR1 and CDR2 from the germline V gene are MDHEN and SYDVKM. CDR3 loop: CASSSDRLDSTEAFF. CDR3 coding DNA: TGTGCCAGCAGTTCCGACAGGCTGGATAGCACTGAAGCTTTCTTT.